This T cell receptor (beta chain) was profiled in a study of blood T cells in healthy people across ages. Germline assignment: CDR1 SGHTA and CDR2 FQGNSA. The CDR3 totals 12 residues. Trimming removed 6 bases from V and 11 bases from J, with 16 bases in between. Whole-study results and caveats: Long-lived and aged donors differed, with more naive CD4+ cells and higher diversity in the long-lived.

Notes on this clonotype: Its cognate antigen is unknown.

Sample-barcoded 5' priming and a J-beta primer mix drove a second PCR of roughly 7 to 11 cycles. Each cDNA molecule, via a template-switch adaptor with 12 random nucleotides, was tagged. Each CDR3 protein is one row after TCRdb ran MiXCR on the 5' RACE reads. The data contain approximately 360,000 distinct CDR3 sequences, 45% to 65% of them singletons. The genes are TRBV7-2 and TRBJ1-1; the D gene is possibly TRBD1 (6 bases). The sequencing sample was made of blood. The TCR was taken from a man between 60 and 70 years old in good health. The CDR3 sequence is CASRLLGGVAFF. CDR3 in DNA: TGTGCCAGCAGGCTCCTAGGGGGGGTGGCTTTCTTT. The full variable domain, in which reference TRBV7-2 and TRBJ1-1 provide the parts outside the CDR3, is GAGVSQSPSNKVTEKGKDVELRCDPISGHTALYWYRQSLGQGLEFLIYFQGNSAPDKSGLPSDRFSAERTGGSVSTLTIQRTQQEDSAVYLCASRLLGGVAFFGQGTRLTVV.